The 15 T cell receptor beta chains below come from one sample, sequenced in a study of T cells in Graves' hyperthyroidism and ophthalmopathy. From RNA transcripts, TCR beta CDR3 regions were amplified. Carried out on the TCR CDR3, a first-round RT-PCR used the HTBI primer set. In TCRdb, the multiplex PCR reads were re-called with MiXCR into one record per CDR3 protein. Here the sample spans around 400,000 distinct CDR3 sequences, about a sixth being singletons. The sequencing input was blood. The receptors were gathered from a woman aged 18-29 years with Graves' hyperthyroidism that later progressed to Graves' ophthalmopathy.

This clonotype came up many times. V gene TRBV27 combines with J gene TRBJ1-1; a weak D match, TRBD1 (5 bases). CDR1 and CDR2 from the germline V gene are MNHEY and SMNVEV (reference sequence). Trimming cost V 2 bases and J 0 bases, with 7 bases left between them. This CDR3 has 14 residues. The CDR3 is CASSLGHLNTEAFF. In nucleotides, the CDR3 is TGTGCCAGCAGTTTAGGACACCTGAACACTGAAGCTTTCTTT.

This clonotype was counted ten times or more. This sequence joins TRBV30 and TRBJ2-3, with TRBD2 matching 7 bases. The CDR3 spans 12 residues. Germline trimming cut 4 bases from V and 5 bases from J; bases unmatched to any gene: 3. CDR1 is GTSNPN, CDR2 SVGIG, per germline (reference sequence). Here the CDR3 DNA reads TGTGCCTGGAAGGCGGGAGAAGATACGCAGTATTTT. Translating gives CAWKAGEDTQYF.

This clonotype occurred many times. The CDR3 region has the DNA TGTGCCAGCAGTTGGGGGGTGAACTCCTACGAGCAGTACTTC. The encoded protein is CASSWGVNSYEQYF. The chain joins TRBV28 to TRBJ2-7, with D possibly being TRBD2 (6 bases). Trimming took off 4 bases at V and 0 bases at J, with 10 bases between the two ends. The CDR3 spans 14 residues. CDR1 and CDR2 from the germline V gene are MDHEN and SYDVKM.

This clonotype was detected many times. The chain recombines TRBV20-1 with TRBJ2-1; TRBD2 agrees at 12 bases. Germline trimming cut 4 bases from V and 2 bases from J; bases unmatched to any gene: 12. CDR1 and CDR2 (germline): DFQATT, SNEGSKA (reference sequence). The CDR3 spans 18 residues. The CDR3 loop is CSATPGTSGYRPYNEQFF. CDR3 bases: TGCAGTGCTACCCCCGGGACTAGCGGGTATCGCCCCTACAATGAGCAGTTCTTC.

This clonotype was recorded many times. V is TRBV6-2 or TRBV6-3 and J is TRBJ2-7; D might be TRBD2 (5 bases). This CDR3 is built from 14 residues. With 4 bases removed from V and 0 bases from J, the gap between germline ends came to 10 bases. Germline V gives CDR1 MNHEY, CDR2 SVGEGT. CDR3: CASSFEGDSYEQYF. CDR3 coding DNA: TGTGCCAGCAGTTTTGAGGGAGACTCCTACGAGCAGTACTTC.

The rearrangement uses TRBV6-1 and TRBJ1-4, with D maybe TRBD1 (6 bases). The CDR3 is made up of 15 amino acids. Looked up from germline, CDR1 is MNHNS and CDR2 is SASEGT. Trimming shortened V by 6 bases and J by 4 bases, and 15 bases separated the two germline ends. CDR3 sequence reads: CASSPAGDNNEKLFF. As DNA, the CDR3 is TGTGCCAGCAGCCCCGCAGGGGATAATAATGAAAAACTGTTTTTT.

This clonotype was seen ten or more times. In DNA form, the CDR3 reads TGTGCCAGCAGCCGAGACTATCCGTCCCCCTACAATGAGCAGTTCTTC. This encodes CASSRDYPSPYNEQFF. V usage is TRBV6-2 or TRBV6-3 and J usage is TRBJ2-1, with a weak D call TRBD2 (5 bases). CDR3 length equals 16 residues. The germline CDR1 and CDR2 sequences are MNHEY and SVGEGT. V shed 6 bases and J shed 2 bases, with 17 bases lying between them.

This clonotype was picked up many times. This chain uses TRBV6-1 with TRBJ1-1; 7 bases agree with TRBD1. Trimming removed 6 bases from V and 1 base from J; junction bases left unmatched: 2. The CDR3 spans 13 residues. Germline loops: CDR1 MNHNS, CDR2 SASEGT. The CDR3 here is CASSDRENTEAFF. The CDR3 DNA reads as TGTGCCAGCAGCGACAGGGAGAACACTGAAGCTTTCTTT.

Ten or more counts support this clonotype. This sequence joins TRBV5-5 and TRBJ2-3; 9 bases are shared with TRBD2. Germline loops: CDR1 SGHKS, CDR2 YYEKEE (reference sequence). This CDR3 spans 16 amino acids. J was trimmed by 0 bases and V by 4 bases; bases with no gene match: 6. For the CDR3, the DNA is TGTGCCAGCAGCCGTGGACTAGCGTTGAGCACAGATACGCAGTATTTT. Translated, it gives CASSRGLALSTDTQYF.

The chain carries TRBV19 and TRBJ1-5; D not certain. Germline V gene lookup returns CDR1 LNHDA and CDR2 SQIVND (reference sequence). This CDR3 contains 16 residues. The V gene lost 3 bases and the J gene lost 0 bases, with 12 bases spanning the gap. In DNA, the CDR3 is TGTGCCAGTAGTATCGGCAGTTGGTATAGCAATCAGCCCCAGCATTTT. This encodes CASSIGSWYSNQPQHF.

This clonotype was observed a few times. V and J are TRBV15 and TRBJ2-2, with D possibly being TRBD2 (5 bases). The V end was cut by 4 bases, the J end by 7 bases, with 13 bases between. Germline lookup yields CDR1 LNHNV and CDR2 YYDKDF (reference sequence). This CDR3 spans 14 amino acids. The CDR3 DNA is TGTGCCACCAGCAACGGACTGGTTGGCGGGGAGCTGTTTTTT. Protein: CATSNGLVGGELFF. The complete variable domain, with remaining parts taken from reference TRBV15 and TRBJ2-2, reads DAMVIQNPRYQVTQFGKPVTLSCSQTLNHNVMYWYQQKSSQAPKLLFHYYDKDFNNEADTPDNFQSRRPNTSFCFLDIRSPGLGDTAMYLCATSNGLVGGELFFGEGSRLTVL.

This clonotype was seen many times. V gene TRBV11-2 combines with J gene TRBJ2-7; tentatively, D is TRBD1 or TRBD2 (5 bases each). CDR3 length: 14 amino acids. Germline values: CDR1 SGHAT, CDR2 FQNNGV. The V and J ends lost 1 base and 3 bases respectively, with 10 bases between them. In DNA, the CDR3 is TGTGCCAGCAGCTTAGGTGGGACCAACTACGAGCAGTACTTC. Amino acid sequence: CASSLGGTNYEQYF.

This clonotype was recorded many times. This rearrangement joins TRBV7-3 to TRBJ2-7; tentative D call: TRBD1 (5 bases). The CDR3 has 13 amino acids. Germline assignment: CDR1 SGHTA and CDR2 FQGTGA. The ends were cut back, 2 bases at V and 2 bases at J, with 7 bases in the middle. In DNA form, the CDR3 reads TGTGCCAGCAGCTTAGGCAGGGCCTACGAGCAGTACTTC. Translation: CASSLGRAYEQYF.

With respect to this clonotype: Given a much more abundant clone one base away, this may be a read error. The CDR3 loop is CASSYVGLGFYEQYF. The CDR3, as DNA: TGTGCCAGCAGTTACGTGGGACTAGGGTTCTACGAGCAGTACTTC. This chain connects TRBV6-9 to TRBJ2-7, with 8 bases lining up with TRBD2. This CDR3 is built from 15 residues. V shed 3 bases and J 3 bases; nucleotides not matched to a gene: 7. CDR1 is MNHGY, CDR2 SVAAGI, per germline.

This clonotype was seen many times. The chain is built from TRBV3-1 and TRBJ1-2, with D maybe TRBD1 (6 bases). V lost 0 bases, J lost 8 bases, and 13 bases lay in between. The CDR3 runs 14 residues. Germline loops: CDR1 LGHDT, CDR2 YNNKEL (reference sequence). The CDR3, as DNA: TGTGCCAGCAGCCAAGAAGGGGGTGATTACGGCTACACCTTC. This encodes CASSQEGGDYGYTF.